Below, 6 T cell receptor beta chains from the same sample are listed, as sequenced in a study of blood T cell repertoires in COVID-19. The table came from immunoSEQ multiplex PCR; TCRdb's copy has only in-frame clones and leaves some out. The table includes approximately 15,000 clones, 65% to 90% detected once. The specimen was peripheral blood. The receptor source for this set is a man between 35 and 55 years old with active or convalescent COVID-19.

CDR3 region: CAISDRKRSDEQYF. CDR3 bases: TGTGCCATCAGTGATCGGAAGCGGTCGGACGAGCAGTACTTC. V gene TRBV10-3 combines with J gene TRBJ2-7, with a weak D call TRBD2 (5 bases). From germline, CDR1 is ENHRY and CDR2 SYGVKD. The CDR3 is 14 residues long. V was pared by 3 bases and J by 5 bases, with 14 bases between.

The chain recombines TRBV11-2 with TRBJ2-1; 9 positions agree with TRBD1. V dropped 3 bases and J dropped 8; count of bases not matched to a gene: 8. CDR1 is SGHAT and CDR2 is FQNNGV in the germline V gene. The length of the CDR3 is 15 residues. CDR3 residues: CASSFPGQGAHEQFF. In DNA, the CDR3 is TGTGCCAGCAGCTTCCCGGGACAGGGAGCCCATGAGCAGTTCTTC.

The rearrangement links TRBV6-5 to TRBJ1-3; D ambiguous. The V and J ends lost 6 bases and 4 bases respectively, with 16 bases between them. Per germline, CDR1 MNHEY and CDR2 SVGAGI. The CDR3 length is 15 residues. This CDR3 reads CASRAGGAGGNTIYF. The CDR3 DNA is TGTGCCAGCAGGGCCGGAGGCGCCGGAGGAAACACCATATATTTT.

The chain couples TRBV2 to TRBJ2-3, with 8 bases lining up with TRBD2. V dropped 2 bases and J dropped 4; count of bases not matched to a gene: 8. Germline CDR1 SNHLY, CDR2 FYNNEI. The CDR3 totals 16 residues. The CDR3 loop is CASSETGAGGPDTQYF. Here the CDR3 DNA reads TGTGCCAGCAGTGAAACCGGTGCGGGGGGCCCAGATACGCAGTATTTT.

The chain combines TRBV7-9 with TRBJ1-3; TRBD1 agrees at 7 bases. V shed 2 bases, J shed 0 bases, and the junction held 7 bases outside the gene matches. The CDR3 runs 17 residues. The germline V gene has CDR1 SEHNR and CDR2 FQNEAQ (reference sequence). CDR3 sequence (DNA): TGTGCCAGCAGCTTAAGGGACAGTTGGAGCTCTGGAAACACCATATATTTT. Residues: CASSLRDSWSSGNTIYF.

The chain employs TRBV11-3 and TRBJ1-1; no firm D call. V was cut by 0 bases and J by 1 base, with 6 bases left in between. CDR1 and CDR2 from the germline V gene are SGHNT and YENEEA. The CDR3 loop spans 14 amino acids. CDR3 protein: CASSLDGRNTEAFF. The CDR3 region has the DNA TGTGCCAGCAGCTTAGATGGGAGGAACACTGAAGCTTTCTTT. The full variable domain, completed using reference TRBV11-3 and TRBJ1-1, is EAGVVQSPRYKIIEKKQPVAFWCNPISGHNTLYWYLQNLGQGPELLIRYENEEAVDDSQLPKDRFSAERLKGVDSTLKIQPAELGDSAVYLCASSLDGRNTEAFFGQGTRLTVV.